A single sample is the source of the 15 T cell receptor beta chains below, sequenced in a study of prognosis after radiotherapy for stage I lung cancer. With two-round multiplex PCR, TCR beta CDR3 sequences were amplified from genomic DNA. With primers specific to each TRBV and TRBJ gene, the first-round PCR was performed. TCRdb used MiXCR to reprocess the multiplex PCR reads, holding one entry per CDR3 protein. Among roughly 11,000 distinct CDR3 sequences, 35% were seen once, and the ten largest hold roughly 58%. Sequencing used PBMCs, obtained before or after stereotactic body radiation therapy (not recorded which). The receptors derive from a donor over 45 with non-small cell lung cancer.

J is TRBJ2-7 and V is TRBV6-2 or TRBV6-3; unclear D gene. V lost 6 bases and J 12 bases, leaving 18 bases between the germline ends. The germline V gene encodes CDR1 MNHEY and CDR2 SVGEGT. This CDR3 region has 12 residues. The CDR3 region has the DNA TGTGCCAGCAGCCCTCCCGTATATGAAGTGTACTTC. Amino acids: CASSPPVYEVYF.

This clonotype showed up many times. A single base separates this from a much larger clone, so it may be a read error. As the CDR3 is not closed by the conserved phenylalanine or tryptophan, this likely results from a read error. The rearrangement uses TRBV30 and TRBJ1-2; 8 positions match TRBD1. Germline trimming cut 3 bases from V and 2 bases from J; bases unmatched to any gene: 5. Germline-derived CDR1 and CDR2 are GTSNPN and SVGIG (reference sequence). There are 14 residues in the CDR3. CDR3 DNA sequence: TGTGCCTGGAGAAGTTGGACAGGGAACTATGGCTACACCATC. It yields the protein CAWRSWTGNYGYTI.

The chain uses TRBV6-1 and TRBJ1-2; D possibly corresponds to TRBD1 (5 bases). The ends were cut back, 7 bases at V and 2 bases at J, with 20 bases in the middle. The CDR3 has 16 amino acids. Germline V CDR1 and CDR2: MNHNS, SASEGT. The CDR3 DNA reads TGTGCCAGCACGACGTTAGACAGCCGAATCAACTATGGCTACACCTTC. This sequence encodes CASTTLDSRINYGYTF.

This clonotype is termed medium-sized (0.01 to 0.1%). The rearrangement joins TRBV12-3 or TRBV12-4 to TRBJ2-1; no reliable D call. The CDR3 consists of 13 residues. V lost 1 base and J 6 bases, leaving 7 bases between the germline ends. The CDR3 here is CASSLEQRNEQFF. CDR3 in DNA: TGTGCCAGCAGTTTAGAACAGCGCAATGAGCAGTTCTTC.

This clonotype was seen ten or more times. The genes are TRBV20-1 and TRBJ1-6, with a possible D match to TRBD1 (5 bases). V shed 6 bases and J shed 9 bases, with 15 bases lying between them. Germline V gene lookup returns CDR1 DFQATT and CDR2 SNEGSKA (reference sequence). The CDR3 covers 13 residues. DNA of the CDR3: TGCAGTGCCAGAAACACTGGGGGTTCACCCCTCCACTTT. Its translation is CSARNTGGSPLHF.

To note about this clonotype: Its ends do not fully match the called genes, so a read error is possible. The CDR3 here is CSARGGVAGSNVLTF. The CDR3 nucleotides read TGCAGTGCTAGAGGGGGGGTGGCTGGGTCCAACGTCCTGACTTTC. The genes are TRBV20-1 and TRBJ2-6, with D possibly matching TRBD2 (6 bases). CDR3 length equals 15 residues. Germline V gene lookup returns CDR1 DFQATT and CDR2 SNEGSKA (reference sequence).

The chain employs TRBV6-1 and TRBJ2-7, with D uncertain. CDR3 length: 13 amino acids. The V and J ends lost 4 bases and 0 bases respectively, with 7 bases between them. Per the germline V gene, CDR1 is MNHNS and CDR2 is SASEGT. The CDR3 sequence: CASSGAFSYEQYV. The CDR3 DNA follows: TGTGCCAGCAGTGGGGCATTCTCCTACGAGCAGTACGTC.

By its share, this clonotype is medium-sized. The chain employs TRBV7-8 and TRBJ2-7; D remains unclear. The CDR3 is 14 amino acids. The V end was cut by 1 base, the J end by 0 bases, with 7 bases between. CDR1 and CDR2 (germline): SGHVS, FQNEAQ. The CDR3 sequence: CASSLEWPSYEQYF. As DNA, the CDR3 is TGTGCCAGCAGCTTAGAGTGGCCCTCCTACGAGCAGTACTTC.

Judged by abundance, this clonotype is medium-sized (0.01 to 0.1%). This chain joins TRBV30 and TRBJ1-5, with 7 positions matching TRBD1. The CDR3 spans 13 residues. V was clipped by 5 bases and J by 2 bases; unmatched bases: 3. Germline loops: CDR1 GTSNPN, CDR2 SVGIG (reference sequence). The chain's CDR3 is CAWDREGNQPQHF. Written as DNA, the CDR3 is TGTGCCTGGGACAGGGAGGGCAATCAGCCCCAGCATTTT.

With respect to this clonotype: It differs at one base from a far larger clone, so likely a read error. The CDR3 loop is CTSSYSKGQADTEAFF. The CDR3 coding sequence is TGTACCAGCAGTTACTCGAAGGGGCAGGCAGACACTGAAGCTTTCTTT. The V gene is TRBV6-9, the J gene TRBJ1-1; possibly TRBD1 for D (5 bases). The V gene's germline CDR1 is MNHGY and CDR2 SVAAGI. The CDR3 spans 16 residues.

Many counts were recorded for this clonotype. The chain has TRBV19 and TRBJ2-7; D is perhaps TRBD1 (6 bases). V was cut by 3 bases and J by 7 bases, with 22 bases left in between. The CDR3 runs to 16 residues. Germline CDR1 reads LNHDA; CDR2 reads SQIVND (reference sequence). CDR3 sequence (DNA): TGTGCCAGTAGTATGTTACTGGGGCAGGGGCCAAGGGAGCAGTACTTC. Translation: CASSMLLGQGPREQYF.

The chain employs TRBV2 and TRBJ1-2; D remains unclear. Germline V gene sequence: CDR1 SNHLY, CDR2 FYNNEI. The CDR3 is 14 amino acids. Trimming shortened V by 3 bases and J by 4 bases, and 12 bases separated the two germline ends. CDR3 nucleotide sequence: TGTGCCAGCAGTGACGCGCCAGAAGGCTATGGCTACACCTTC. It encodes CASSDAPEGYGYTF.

About this clonotype itself: This likely traces to a read error, being one base from a far larger clone. This sequence joins TRBV11-2 and TRBJ2-7; D is undetermined. The DNA end lines up better with TRBJ2-1; the J call may be wrong. CDR1 and CDR2 from the germline V gene are SGHAT and FQNNGV. The CDR3 loop spans 15 amino acids. As DNA, the CDR3 is TGTGCCAGCAGCCAGGAATGTAGCTCCTACAATGAGCAGTTCTTC. It yields the protein CASSQECSSYNEQFF.

This rearrangement joins TRBV6-1 to TRBJ2-1; D is unclear. CDR3 size: 16 residues. Trimming shortened V by 3 bases and J by 0 bases, and 12 bases separated the two germline ends. CDR1 and CDR2 from the germline V gene are MNHNS and SASEGT. CDR3 DNA sequence: TGTGCCAGCAGTGACCGGGCGGCTAGCTCCTACAATGAGCAGTTCTTC. Its protein product is CASSDRAASSYNEQFF.

Remarks on this clonotype: A read error is likely here: a far larger clone is one base away. V usage is TRBV6-9 and J usage is TRBJ1-4; D is ambiguous. This CDR3 spans 18 amino acids. Trimming left V 3 bases short and J 3 bases short, with 20 bases between. Germline CDR1 MNHGY, CDR2 SVAAGI. This CDR3 is CASSYQRGRVASNEKLFF. The CDR3 DNA reads as TGTGCCAGCAGTTACCAACGGGGTCGGGTTGCATCTAATGAAAAACTGTTTTTT.